This record concerns one T cell receptor beta chain sequence. The antigen is undetermined. This may stem from a read error, because a much larger clone lies one nucleotide away. The record originates from a study of molecular identifiers for immune sequencing clone quantification. Study summary: Replicate experiments took RNA from roughly 18,000 or 92,000 naive CD8 cells, divided it five ways and sequenced four.

One entry per CDR3 protein, called by TCRdb with MiXCR from the PCR reads. The sample contains over 550,000 distinct CDR3 sequences, 25% of which appear only once. Naive CD8 library inputs spanned roughly 17,000 to 1,100,000 sorted cells and 10%, 30% or 50% RNA. Study-level results: Identical TCR molecules can share a barcode, and this sharing could underestimate highly expanded clone sizes.

CDR3 size: 16 residues. The V end was cut by 8 bases, the J end by 1 base, with 18 bases between. Per the germline V gene, CDR1 is SEHNR and CDR2 is FQNEAQ (reference sequence). The specimen sequenced was naive CD8+ T cells from blood, with Jurkat cell RNA spiked in. Regarding subset: FACS-sorted CD8+CD4-CCR7+CD45RA+ naive T cells. V gene TRBV7-9 combines with J gene TRBJ1-5, with D perhaps matching TRBD1 (6 bases). The receptor comes from a human donor in good health. Some libraries in this study had Jurkat cell RNA spiked in. The CDR3 DNA reads as TGTGCCAGCGGCCTACAGGGAGGAGAGAGCAATCAGCCCCAGCATTTT. This translates into CASGLQGGESNQPQHF.